Listed here are 30 T cell receptor beta chains from one sample, sequenced in a study of blood T cell repertoires in COVID-19 (dated by TCRdb to 2020 to 2021). The method behind the library was the immunoSEQ multiplex PCR assay. Not all clones reach the TCRdb copy of this immuneACCESS table, which keeps in-frame sequences only. Checked studies attribute under half of the gap to unresolved V genes and leave the rest unexplained. For this sample there are some 50,000 clones; about 87% appear just once. 3% to 3.5% of the sample comes from the top ten. The sequencing sample was made of peripheral blood. The receptors shown here come from a human donor in a cohort sampled during active COVID-19.

In its sample, this clone was seen once. This chain uses TRBV12-5 with TRBJ2-1, with 7 bases matching TRBD2. J was trimmed by 1 base and V by 3 bases; bases with no gene match: 9. Looked up from germline, CDR1 is LGHNT and CDR2 is FRNRAP. CDR3 length: 17 amino acids. The CDR3 sequence is CASGLLGGSVSYNEQFF. CDR3 nucleotide sequence: TGTGCTAGTGGTTTACTTGGCGGGAGCGTATCCTACAATGAGCAGTTCTTC. The entire variable domain, with the rest obtained from reference TRBV12-5 and TRBJ2-1, is as follows: DARVTQTPRHKVTEMGQEVTMRCQPILGHNTVFWYRQTMMQGLELLAYFRNRAPLDDSGMPKDRFSAEMPDATLATLKIQPSEPRDSAVYFCASGLLGGSVSYNEQFFGPGTRLTVL.

The gene calls are TRBV6-5 and TRBJ2-1, with 12 bases fitting TRBD2. The CDR3 runs 15 residues. The V gene end was trimmed by 8 bases and the J gene end by 0 bases; junction bases not matched to a gene: 2. From germline, CDR1 is MNHEY and CDR2 SVGAGI. CDR3: CASGLAGSSYNEQFF. The CDR3 DNA follows: TGTGCCAGCGGACTAGCGGGGAGCTCCTACAATGAGCAGTTCTTC.

The chain carries TRBV19 and TRBJ1-1; maybe TRBD1 (6 bases). The germline V gene encodes CDR1 LNHDA and CDR2 SQIVND (reference sequence). The CDR3 covers 13 residues. V gave up 5 bases and J gave up 4 bases, with 11 bases separating them. In DNA, the CDR3 is TGTGCCAGTAGTCCCCGACAGGCCACTGAAGCTTTCTTT. Translation: CASSPRQATEAFF. Full variable domain (rest looked up from reference TRBV19 and TRBJ1-1): DGGITQSPKYLFRKEGQNVTLSCEQNLNHDAMYWYRQDPGQGLRLIYYSQIVNDFQKGDIAEGYSVSREKKESFPLTVTSAQKNPTAFYLCASSPRQATEAFFGQGTRLTVV.

The chain carries TRBV3-1 (or the pseudogene TRBV3-2) and TRBJ2-3; D is unclear. CDR3 size: 17 residues. V lost 4 bases and J lost 0, with 17 bases in between. Looked up from germline, CDR1 is LGHDT and CDR2 is YNNKEL (reference sequence). The CDR3 nucleotides read TGTGCCAGCAGCCCAAGCCCGTGGTTCTCTAGCACAGATACGCAGTATTTT. Translating gives CASSPSPWFSSTDTQYF.

The chain carries TRBV12-3 or TRBV12-4 and TRBJ1-5; D unresolved. Between the trimmed V and J ends, which lost 3 bases and 1 base, there was a span of 4 bases. The CDR3 sequence is 13 residues long. CDR3: CASSFVSNQPQHF. CDR3 sequence (DNA): TGTGCCAGCAGTTTTGTAAGCAATCAGCCCCAGCATTTT.

V usage is TRBV2 and J usage is TRBJ2-2; no definite D call. This CDR3 contains 15 residues. The V and J ends lost 3 bases and 1 base respectively, with 9 bases between them. CDR1 is SNHLY, CDR2 FYNNEI, per germline. CDR3 nucleotide sequence: TGTGCCAGCAGTGAGAGGTCTGGGAACACCGGGGAGCTGTTTTTT. Its translation: CASSERSGNTGELFF.

The chain links TRBV3-1 (or the pseudogene TRBV3-2) to TRBJ1-1, with TRBD1 as a possible D gene (5 bases). The V end was cut by 3 bases, the J end by 1 base, with 9 bases between. The CDR3 is 14 amino acids. The germline gives CDR1 LGHDT, CDR2 YNNKEL (reference sequence). In nucleotides, the CDR3 is TGTGCCAGCAGCCACAGCGACAGGAACACTGAAGCTTTCTTT. It yields the protein CASSHSDRNTEAFF.

This clone was detected a few times. This chain links TRBV6-2 or TRBV6-3 with TRBJ1-3; tentatively, D is TRBD1 (6 bases). Germline V gives CDR1 MNHEY, CDR2 SVGEGT. This CDR3 is built from 16 residues. Trimming cost V 5 bases and J 0 bases, with 14 bases left between them. The DNA of the CDR3 is TGTGCCAGCAGTCTAGGACAGACAAGCTCTGGAAACACCATATATTTT. As protein: CASSLGQTSSGNTIYF.

V usage is TRBV3-1 (or the pseudogene TRBV3-2) and J usage is TRBJ2-7; D gene unclear. V lost 1 base and J 3 bases, leaving 7 bases between the germline ends. Germline V gene lookup returns CDR1 LGHDT and CDR2 YNNKEL (reference sequence). The CDR3 totals 13 residues. The CDR3 protein is CASSQVSSYEQYF. CDR3 nucleotide sequence: TGTGCCAGCAGCCAAGTTTCCAGCTACGAGCAGTACTTC.

This clone turned up a few times. V and J are TRBV19 and TRBJ1-2; D possibly corresponds to TRBD1 (6 bases). This CDR3 comprises 13 residues. Germline assignment: CDR1 LNHDA and CDR2 SQIVND (reference sequence). Trimming removed 6 bases from V and 8 bases from J, with 16 bases in between. CDR3 sequence: CASSSQGVEGYTF. The DNA of the CDR3 is TGTGCCAGTAGCTCACAGGGTGTGGAGGGCTACACCTTC.

In this sample, this clone is medium-sized (0.01 to 0.1%). The chain employs TRBV7-9 and TRBJ2-3; D is unclear. The CDR3 is made up of 17 amino acids. CDR1 and CDR2 (germline): SEHNR, FQNEAQ (reference sequence). V lost 5 bases and J lost 0, with 18 bases in between. The CDR3: CASSASRLAGSTDTQYF. CDR3 sequence (DNA): TGTGCCAGCAGCGCCTCACGACTGGCCGGTAGCACAGATACGCAGTATTTT. Using reference TRBV7-9 and TRBJ2-3 for the parts outside the CDR3, the full variable domain is DTGVSQNPRHKITKRGQNVTFRCDPISEHNRLYWYRQTLGQGPEFLTYFQNEAQLEKSRLLSDRFSAERPKGSFSTLEIQRTEQGDSAMYLCASSASRLAGSTDTQYFGPGTRLTVL.

The chain carries TRBV3-1 (or the pseudogene TRBV3-2) and TRBJ2-7; 8 bases are a match to TRBD2. There are 16 residues in the CDR3. Trimming cost V 1 base and J 7 bases; bases outside gene matches: 12. Looked up from germline, CDR1 is LGHDT and CDR2 is YNNKEL (reference sequence). Written as DNA, the CDR3 is TGTGCCAGCAGCCAAGTTCGCTCGAGCGGGAGTATGGAGCAGTACTTC. Its protein is CASSQVRSSGSMEQYF.

This chain uses TRBV2 with TRBJ1-2; D possibly corresponds to TRBD1 (5 bases). V was trimmed by 2 bases and J by 7 bases, leaving 11 bases between them. The germline gives CDR1 SNHLY, CDR2 FYNNEI. The CDR3 loop spans 13 amino acids. CDR3 residues: CASSERGSSGYTF. The CDR3 nucleotides are TGTGCCAGCAGTGAAAGGGGAAGTAGTGGCTACACCTTC.

The CDR3 DNA reads as TGTGCCAGTAGTATAGCGAGAAACTCCTACGAGCAGTACTTC. Translated, it gives CASSIARNSYEQYF. This rearrangement joins TRBV19 to TRBJ2-7; the D is unclear. The CDR3 contains 14 residues. The ends were cut back, 1 base at V and 0 bases at J, with 7 bases in the middle. Germline V gives CDR1 LNHDA, CDR2 SQIVND (reference sequence).

This chain links TRBV10-3 with TRBJ2-7; 12 bases fit TRBD1. The CDR3 totals 13 residues. CDR1 and CDR2 (germline): ENHRY, SYGVKD. J gave up 6 bases and V 6 bases, and 3 bases lay outside the gene matches. The CDR3, as DNA: TGTGCCATCAGCTCGGGACAGGGGGCCGAGCAGTACTTC. This codes for CAISSGQGAEQYF.

This chain joins TRBV27 and TRBJ2-3; no firm D call. Germline V gene data show CDR1 as MNHEY and CDR2 as SMNVEV (reference sequence). The CDR3 is 14 residues long. Trimming cost V 5 bases and J 0 bases, with 9 bases left between them. The CDR3 is CASSLHSSTDTQYF. Here the CDR3 DNA reads TGTGCCAGCAGTCTCCATAGCAGCACAGATACGCAGTATTTT.

V gene TRBV7-6 combines with J gene TRBJ1-2, with 7 positions matching TRBD1. V shed 4 bases, J shed 5 bases, and the junction held 1 base outside the gene matches. Germline CDR1 is SGHVS and CDR2 is FNYEAQ. This CDR3 is 12 amino acids long. The CDR3 sequence is CASSSQGYGYTF. The CDR3, as DNA: TGTGCCAGCAGCTCACAGGGGTATGGCTACACCTTC. Full variable domain (missing parts from reference TRBV7-6 and TRBJ1-2): GAGVSQSPRYKVTKRGQDVALRCDPISGHVSLYWYRQALGQGPEFLTYFNYEAQQDKSGLPNDRFSAERPEGSISTLTIQRTEQRDSAMYRCASSSQGYGYTFGSGTRLTVV.

The chain uses TRBV5-6 and TRBJ1-6; 9 bases are a match to TRBD1. CDR3 size: 16 residues. The V gene end was trimmed by 4 bases and the J gene end by 7 bases; junction bases not matched to a gene: 9. CDR1 is SGHDT, CDR2 YYEEEE, per germline. Written as DNA, the CDR3 is TGTGCCAGCAGCGATCGGGACAGGGAGATAAATTCACCCCTCCACTTT. Amino acids: CASSDRDREINSPLHF. Full variable domain (rest looked up from reference TRBV5-6 and TRBJ1-6): DAGVTQSPTHLIKTRGQQVTLRCSPKSGHDTVSWYQQALGQGPQFIFQYYEEEERQRGNFPDRFSGHQFPNYSSELNVNALLLGDSALYLCASSDRDREINSPLHFGNGTRLTVT.

This sequence joins TRBV27 and TRBJ1-1; D uncertain. Germline CDR1 is MNHEY and CDR2 is SMNVEV (reference sequence). The germline V and J ends were trimmed by 3 bases and 4 bases, with 15 bases remaining between them. The CDR3 extends over 15 amino acids. The CDR3 is CASSFHGERSTEAFF. In nucleotides, the CDR3 is TGTGCCAGCAGTTTTCACGGGGAGAGGAGCACTGAAGCTTTCTTT.

This clone was seen once. V and J are TRBV4-1 and TRBJ2-5; 10 bases line up with TRBD1. Trimming took 4 bases from V and 5 from J; bases not matched to a gene: 7. The CDR3 totals 15 residues. Germline assignment: CDR1 MGHRA and CDR2 YSYEKL. The CDR3 region has the DNA TGCGCCAGCAGCCCTGGGACAGGGGCATGGGAGACCCAGTACTTC. Amino acids: CASSPGTGAWETQYF.

The chain has TRBV18 and TRBJ1-1; D is undetermined. CDR1 KGHSH and CDR2 LQKENI come from the germline V gene. V lost 7 bases and J lost 1, with 10 bases in between. There are 13 residues in the CDR3. For the CDR3, the DNA is TGTGCCAGCTTCCCAACACGGAACACTGAAGCTTTCTTT. Protein: CASFPTRNTEAFF.

The chain joins TRBV6-6 to TRBJ2-3; the match to TRBD2 covers 11 bases. The CDR3 sequence is 19 residues long. Trimming at V came to 5 bases and at J to 4 bases, leaving 17 bases not matched to a gene. Germline V CDR1 and CDR2: MNHNY, SVGAGI (reference sequence). The CDR3 sequence: CASSRGMIAGGPPPDTQYF. DNA of the CDR3: TGTGCCAGCAGTCGTGGTATGATAGCGGGAGGGCCACCCCCAGATACGCAGTATTTT.

J is TRBJ1-3 and V is TRBV6-1, with D tentatively TRBD1 (6 bases). CDR1 is MNHNS, CDR2 SASEGT, per germline. There are 16 residues in the CDR3. V was trimmed by 2 bases and J by 4 bases, leaving 15 bases between them. The CDR3 sequence: CASSESGWGLGNTIYF. The CDR3 region has the DNA TGTGCCAGCAGTGAATCGGGTTGGGGGCTAGGAAACACCATATATTTT.

The V gene is TRBV19, the J gene TRBJ1-3; 8 bases match TRBD1. The CDR3 has 14 amino acids. With V trimmed by 5 bases and J by 7 bases, 7 bases remained unmatched. The germline gives CDR1 LNHDA, CDR2 SQIVND (reference sequence). DNA for the CDR3: TGTGCCAGTAGTCAACAGGGGGTTCGGAACACCATATATTTT. Its translation: CASSQQGVRNTIYF.

Only one count was recorded for this clone. The genes are TRBV6-5 and TRBJ2-2, with D perhaps matching TRBD1 (6 bases). The germline CDR1 and CDR2 sequences are MNHEY and SVGAGI. This CDR3 has 15 amino acids. Trimming cost V 7 bases and J 6 bases, with 18 bases left between them. The CDR3 DNA follows: TGTGCCAGCAAGGCCGGACAGTTCAAATCCGGGGAGCTGTTTTTT. Translated, it gives CASKAGQFKSGELFF.

This clone was observed a single time. This chain joins TRBV18 and TRBJ2-7; the match to TRBD1 covers 8 bases. The CDR3 loop spans 15 amino acids. The germline V gene has CDR1 KGHSH and CDR2 LQKENI. Trimming cost V 3 bases and J 4 bases; bases outside gene matches: 8. CDR3 nucleotide sequence: TGTGCCAGCTCACCTGTAGTCAGGGGGCAATACGAGCAGTACTTC. This gives the protein CASSPVVRGQYEQYF.

The CDR3 nucleotides read TGTGCCGCCCCAAAGGAACTAACCCTCTCCTACAATGAGCAGTTCTTC. Protein sequence: CAAPKELTLSYNEQFF. J is TRBJ2-1 and V is TRBV6-6, with D unresolved. Trimming took 11 bases from V and 0 from J, leaving 20 bases between them. Germline CDR1 is MNHNY and CDR2 is SVGAGI (reference sequence). The CDR3 has 16 residues.

The V gene is TRBV7-9, the J gene TRBJ1-5, with a tentative D call TRBD1 (5 bases). CDR3 length: 17 amino acids. V was cut by 5 bases and J by 1 base, with 18 bases left in between. In germline, CDR1 is SEHNR, CDR2 FQNEAQ (reference sequence). This CDR3 is CASSAAKGLESNQPQHF. The CDR3 nucleotides read TGTGCCAGCAGCGCCGCGAAGGGGTTGGAAAGCAATCAGCCCCAGCATTTT.

The chain combines TRBV20-1 with TRBJ2-3; TRBD1 might be the D (5 bases). V lost 1 base to trimming and J lost 7 bases, with 6 bases between them. The length of the CDR3 is 11 residues. Looked up from germline, CDR1 is DFQATT and CDR2 is SNEGSKA (reference sequence). The CDR3 reads CSARGTNTQYF. For the CDR3, the DNA is TGCAGTGCTAGAGGGACAAATACGCAGTATTTT.

J is TRBJ1-3 and V is TRBV30; D is possibly TRBD1 (5 bases). Trimming pared 2 bases from V and 0 bases from J, leaving 11 bases between. This CDR3 spans 15 amino acids. The V gene's germline CDR1 is GTSNPN and CDR2 SVGIG (reference sequence). Here the CDR3 DNA reads TGTGCCTGGAGTCGCCGGGGGGGCTCTGGAAACACCATATATTTT. Protein sequence: CAWSRRGGSGNTIYF.